This TCR beta chain was captured by sequencing in a study of T-cell reconstitution after alpha-beta-depleted transplantation in children (dated by TCRdb to 2015 to 2016). As for the study more broadly: Using TCR repertoire profiling, the study followed T-cell immune reconstitution in a quantitative way in children after TCRalphabeta/CD19-depleted allogeneic hematopoietic cell transplantation. Results and caveats for the whole study, not just this receptor: The frequencies of hyperexpanded clones fell over the following months, and after one year, T-cell counts and TCRbeta diversity were mostly attributed to newly produced T cells. The high TCRbeta diversity at day 60 in some patients was ascribed to recipient T cells and intrathymic progenitors that had survived conditioning. About two months after transplant, the apparently early recovery of alphabetaT-cell counts reportedly depended on just several hundred clones that had expanded rapidly and came from non-depleted graft cells.

On this clonotype: There is no known antigen for this receptor. There are no base qualities to consult, and no much larger clone falls within one base.

Libraries were made using PCR. TCRdb lists the instrument as Illumina HiSeq 2500. Molecular barcoding was employed in the preparation of TCR libraries, with unique molecular identifiers being used to normalize TCRbeta repertoire quantification. TCRdb applied fastp at Q25 and MiXCR to the public reads, then kept only in-frame beta chains. Identical CDR3 proteins give one entry, which carries the most common genes and DNA. This sample comprises 600,000 or so distinct CDR3 sequences, 23% of them detected only once. The ten largest clonotypes hold 12% to 15% of the sample. Trimming takes 8 bases from V and 5 bases from J, and the germline ends sit 16 bases apart. The CDR3 contains 14 residues, cysteine and phenylalanine counted. The DNA shown is the 42-base CDR3, in frame from base 1. CDR1 MNHEY and CDR2 SMNVEV are derived from the germline V gene (reference sequence). The sample's treatment or condition label, decoded: allogeneic hematopoietic cell transplantation with graft depleted of TCRalphabeta T cells and CD19 B cells. Transplant recipients were children who received TCRalphabeta/CD19-depleted allogeneic hematopoietic cell grafts.

The chain couples TRBV27 to TRBJ2-1; TRBD2 might be the D gene, on 7 matching bases. Sequenced here: PBMCs, mostly from graft donor cells, sampled 360 days after TCRalphabeta/CD19-depleted stem cell transplant. This receptor was obtained from a boy in the first two years of life who had a stem cell transplant for acute myeloid leukemia, so the T cells may come from the graft donor. The CDR3 region has the sequence CASGGGIYHNEQFF. The DNA is TGTGCCAGCGGGGGGGGCATCTACCACAATGAGCAGTTCTTC.